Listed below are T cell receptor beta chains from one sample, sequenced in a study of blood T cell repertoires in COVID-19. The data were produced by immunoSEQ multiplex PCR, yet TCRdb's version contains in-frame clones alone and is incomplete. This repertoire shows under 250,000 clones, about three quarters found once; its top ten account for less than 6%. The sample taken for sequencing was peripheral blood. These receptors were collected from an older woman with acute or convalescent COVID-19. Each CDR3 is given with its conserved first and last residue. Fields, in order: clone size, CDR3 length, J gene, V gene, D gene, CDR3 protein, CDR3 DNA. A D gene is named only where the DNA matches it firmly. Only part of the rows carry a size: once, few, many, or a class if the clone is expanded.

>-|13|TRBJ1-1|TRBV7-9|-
CASSFYRDTEAFF
TGTGCCAGCAGCTTTTACCGCGACACTGAAGCTTTCTTT
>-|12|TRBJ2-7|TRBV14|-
CASSHGVAEQYF
TGTGCCAGCAGCCACGGTGTCGCCGAGCAGTACTTC
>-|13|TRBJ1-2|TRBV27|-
CASSFRGNYGYTF
TGTGCCAGCAGTTTCCGCGGAAACTATGGCTACACCTTC
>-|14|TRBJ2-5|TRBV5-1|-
CASSLVQSRETQYF
TGCGCCAGCAGCTTGGTTCAGTCCCGAGAGACCCAGTACTTC
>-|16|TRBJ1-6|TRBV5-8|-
CASSLGGTGYNSPLHF
TGTGCCAGCAGCTTGGGAGGAACGGGCTATAATTCACCCCTCCACTTT
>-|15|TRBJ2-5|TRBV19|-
CASSILPGGGETQYF
TGTGCCAGTAGTATATTACCGGGGGGCGGAGAGACCCAGTACTTC
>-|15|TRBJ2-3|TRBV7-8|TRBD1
CASSFLDRDLGTQYF
TGTGCCAGCAGCTTCTTAGACAGGGACCTTGGTACGCAGTATTTT
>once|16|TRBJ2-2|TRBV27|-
CASSLFVQVSPGELFF
TGTGCCAGCAGTTTATTCGTCCAGGTGTCTCCCGGGGAGCTGTTTTTT
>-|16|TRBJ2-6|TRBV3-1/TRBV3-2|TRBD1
CASSRQGGSGANVLTF
TGTGCCAGCAGCCGACAGGGCGGGTCTGGGGCCAACGTCCTGACTTTC
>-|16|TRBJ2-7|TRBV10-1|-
CASSEPRDWCSYEQYF
TGCGCCAGCAGTGAACCCCGGGACTGGTGCTCCTACGAGCAGTACTTC
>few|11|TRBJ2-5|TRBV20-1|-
CSAMRQQLQYF
TGCAGTGCTATGAGGCAGCAACTCCAGTACTTC
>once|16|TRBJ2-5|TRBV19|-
CASSPLTPRGQETQYF
TGTGCCAGTAGTCCCCTCACCCCCCGGGGCCAAGAGACCCAGTACTTC
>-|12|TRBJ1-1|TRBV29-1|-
CSVEAGMTEAFF
TGCAGCGTTGAAGCGGGGATGACTGAAGCTTTCTTT
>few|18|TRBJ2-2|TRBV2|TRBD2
CASSSDGLAGGRTGELFF
TGTGCCAGCAGTTCCGACGGACTAGCGGGAGGGCGGACCGGGGAGCTGTTTTTT
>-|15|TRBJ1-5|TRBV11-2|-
CASSFGGSSNQPQHF
TGTGCCAGCAGCTTCGGGGGTTCCAGCAATCAGCCCCAGCATTTT
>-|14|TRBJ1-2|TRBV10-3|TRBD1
CAISGTGQGYGYTF
TGTGCCATCAGTGGGACGGGACAGGGCTATGGCTACACCTTC
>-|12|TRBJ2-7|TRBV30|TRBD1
CAWRAQGNEQYF
TGTGCCTGGAGGGCACAGGGGAACGAGCAGTACTTC
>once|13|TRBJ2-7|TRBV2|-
CASTQVPRDEQYF
TGTGCCAGCACACAGGTCCCCCGGGACGAGCAGTACTTC
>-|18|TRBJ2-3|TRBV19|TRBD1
CASSPLPTGTQMTDTQYF
TGTGCCAGTAGTCCTCTCCCGACAGGGACCCAAATGACAGATACGCAGTATTTT
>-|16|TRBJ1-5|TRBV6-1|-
CASRERTEISNQPQHF
TGTGCCAGCAGAGAAAGGACAGAGATTAGCAATCAGCCCCAGCATTTT
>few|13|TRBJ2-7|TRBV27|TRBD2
CASRTSANYEQYF
TGTGCCAGCAGGACTAGCGCCAACTACGAGCAGTACTTC
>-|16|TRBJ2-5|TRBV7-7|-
CASSLSPGLSGETQYF
TGTGCTAGCAGCTTAAGTCCTGGGCTGTCGGGGGAGACCCAGTACTTC
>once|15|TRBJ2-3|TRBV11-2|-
CASSSGHFSTDTQYF
TGTGCCAGCAGCTCGGGACACTTCAGCACAGATACGCAGTATTTT
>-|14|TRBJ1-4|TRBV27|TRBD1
CASSSRGLYEKLFF
TGTGCCAGCAGTTCCAGGGGGCTATATGAAAAACTGTTTTTT
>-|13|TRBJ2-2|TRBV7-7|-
CASRGSRTGELFF
TGTGCCAGCAGAGGGAGTCGCACCGGGGAGCTGTTTTTT
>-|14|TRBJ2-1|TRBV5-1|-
CASSPVGRGNEQFF
TGCGCCAGCAGCCCGGTGGGGAGGGGGAATGAGCAGTTCTTC
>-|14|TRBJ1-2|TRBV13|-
CASSLPAGGNGYTF
TGTGCCAGCAGCCTACCAGCGGGCGGCAATGGCTACACCTTC
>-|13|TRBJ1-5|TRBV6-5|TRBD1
CASGKDRDQPQHF
TGTGCCAGCGGGAAGGACAGGGATCAGCCCCAGCATTTT
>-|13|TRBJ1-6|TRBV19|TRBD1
CASGQEYNSPLHF
TGTGCCAGTGGACAGGAGTATAATTCACCCCTCCACTTT